This is a list of T cell receptor beta chains from one sample in a study of T cells after yellow fever vaccination. TCRdb passed the 5' RACE reads through MiXCR, listing each CDR3 protein once. The table has fewer than 500,000 distinct CDR3 sequences, roughly a sixth seen once. The sample here was PBMCs, taken before the yellow fever booster vaccination. The receptor source for this set is a man aged 18 to 30 who received the YFV17D yellow fever vaccine. CDR3s include the opening cysteine and the closing phenylalanine or tryptophan. D genes are given only for firm matches. Size values are once, few and many counts, or a class for expanded clones, and some rows have none.

clone_size d_call j_call v_call cdr3_aa cdr3_nt
once TRBD1 TRBJ2-7 TRBV12-3/TRBV12-4 CASSGTGRTYEQYF TGTGCCAGCAGCGGGACAGGGAGAACGTACGAGCAGTACTTC
. TRBD2 TRBJ2-3 TRBV4-3 CASSQDFGGGSPDTQYF TGCGCCAGCAGCCAAGATTTCGGGGGGGGGTCTCCAGATACGCAGTATTTT
. TRBD2 TRBJ2-2 TRBV7-9 CASSPPTSGPTGELFF TGTGCCAGCAGCCCCCCGACTAGCGGGCCGACCGGGGAGCTGTTTTTT
. . TRBJ2-3 TRBV4-1 CASSPTDDPSTDTQYF TGCGCCAGCAGCCCCACGGACGACCCTAGCACAGATACGCAGTATTTT
few . TRBJ1-5 TRBV19 CASSIDRGGNQPQHF TGTGCCAGTAGTATAGACCGGGGGGGGAATCAGCCCCAGCATTTT
. . TRBJ2-2 TRBV19 CASSTDAEGPTGELFF TGTGCCAGTAGTACTGACGCGGAAGGGCCCACCGGGGAGCTGTTTTTT
few . TRBJ1-2 TRBV7-9 CASSLAGQSLRYTF TGTGCCAGCAGCTTAGCCGGACAGTCGCTACGGTACACCTTC
few TRBD1 TRBJ1-6 TRBV4-2 CASSQDRQGDSPLHF TGTGCCAGCAGCCAAGATCGACAGGGGGATTCACCCCTCCACTTT
. . TRBJ2-1 TRBV20-1 CSARPKGDEQFF TGCAGTGCTAGACCCAAGGGGGATGAGCAGTTCTTC
. . TRBJ2-7 TRBV9 CASSPPGATKQYF TGTGCCAGCAGCCCCCCCGGCGCGACCAAGCAGTACTTC
. . TRBJ2-7 TRBV7-2 CASSFHHEQYF TGTGCCAGCAGCTTTCACCACGAGCAGTACTTC
. . TRBJ2-5 TRBV12-3/TRBV12-4 CASSLKRTAQYF TGTGCCAGCAGTTTAAAGCGGACAGCCCAGTACTTC
few . TRBJ1-2 TRBV24-1 CATSGGSNYGYTF TGTGCCACCAGTGGAGGCAGCAACTATGGCTACACCTTC
. . TRBJ1-4 TRBV20-1 CSARENEKLFF TGCAGTGCTAGAGAAAATGAAAAACTGTTTTTT
. . TRBJ2-1 TRBV5-1 CASSLAWTEHNEQFF TGCGCCAGCAGCTTGGCTTGGACAGAACACAATGAGCAGTTCTTC
. . TRBJ1-4 TRBV12-3/TRBV12-4 CASSPRENLGLLFF TGTGCCAGCAGCCCCCGGGAAAATTTGGGGTTGTTGTTTTTT
few TRBD1 TRBJ2-7 TRBV7-2 CASSLTGTGTYEQYF TGTGCCAGCAGCTTGACCGGGACAGGGACTTACGAGCAGTACTTC
. . TRBJ1-2 TRBV6-5 CASSYDASNYGYTF TGTGCCAGCAGTTACGATGCTTCTAACTATGGCTACACCTTC
. . TRBJ2-1 TRBV4-1 CASSQGSEQFF TGCGCCAGCAGCCAAGGGAGCGAGCAGTTCTTC
few TRBD2 TRBJ2-7 TRBV20-1 CSAGPSGGYYEQYF TGCAGTGCTGGCCCTAGCGGGGGATACTACGAGCAGTACTTC
few . TRBJ2-3 TRBV12-3/TRBV12-4 CASSGAPRVSTDTQYF TGTGCCAGCAGTGGGGCCCCCCGGGTGAGCACAGATACGCAGTATTTT
few . TRBJ2-1 TRBV7-9 CASSPPSDRLGEQFF TGTGCCAGCAGCCCGCCCTCCGACAGGTTGGGTGAGCAGTTCTTC
few . TRBJ1-1 TRBV5-1 CASSVTDTFNTEAFF TGCGCCAGCAGCGTAACTGACACCTTTAACACTGAAGCTTTCTTT
. TRBD2 TRBJ2-1 TRBV7-9 CASSPTILAGPSNEQFF TGTGCCAGCAGCCCCACTATTCTAGCGGGGCCCTCCAATGAGCAGTTCTTC
. . TRBJ1-1 TRBV5-4 CASSPNRAPEAFF TGTGCCAGCAGCCCAAACAGGGCCCCTGAAGCTTTCTTT
. . TRBJ2-2 TRBV3-1 CASSQLGRNTGELFF TGTGCCAGCAGCCAGCTGGGGCGGAACACCGGGGAGCTGTTTTTT
. TRBD2 TRBJ2-2 TRBV4-1 CASSLGTSGGRTGELFF TGCGCCAGCAGCCTCGGGACTAGCGGGGGGAGGACCGGGGAGCTGTTTTTT
. . TRBJ2-5 TRBV6-5 CASRHQAWGYGETQYF TGTGCCAGCAGACACCAAGCCTGGGGGTACGGAGAGACCCAGTACTTC
. . TRBJ2-1 TRBV12-3/TRBV12-4 CASSLALEQFF TGTGCCAGCAGCTTAGCCCTTGAGCAGTTCTTC
few . TRBJ1-3 TRBV7-2 CASSTPGSGNTIYF TGTGCCAGCAGCACCCCTGGCTCTGGAAACACCATATATTTT
few . TRBJ2-2 TRBV27 CASSLLARGGELFF TGTGCCAGCAGTTTACTAGCGAGGGGCGGGGAGCTGTTTTTT
many . TRBJ1-5 TRBV6-5 CASSYRGSRNQPQHF TGTGCCAGCAGTTACAGGGGATCCCGCAATCAGCCCCAGCATTTT
. . TRBJ2-4 TRBV11-2 CASRDQGSNTQYF TGTGCCAGCAGAGATCAGGGGTCTAATACTCAGTACTTC
. . TRBJ2-3 TRBV4-3 CASSQEALRGADTQYF TGCGCCAGCAGCCAAGAAGCCCTCCGAGGGGCAGATACGCAGTATTTT
few TRBD2 TRBJ2-1 TRBV20-1 CSARETSGLRQFF TGCAGTGCTAGAGAAACTAGCGGATTGAGGCAGTTCTTC
few TRBD1 TRBJ2-5 TRBV5-1 CASSLEPGGLQETQYF TGCGCCAGCAGCTTGGAACCAGGGGGCCTCCAAGAGACCCAGTACTTC
. . TRBJ1-1 TRBV7-9 CASRRTRDGQGYTEAFF TGTGCCAGCAGGAGAACGCGGGACGGCCAGGGGTACACTGAAGCTTTCTTT
. TRBD2 TRBJ2-3 TRBV20-1 CSADPGRGSADTQYF TGCAGTGCTGATCCCGGGCGGGGGAGCGCAGATACGCAGTATTTT
. TRBD1 TRBJ1-2 TRBV5-1 CASSIWTGEGYTF TGCGCCAGCAGCATATGGACAGGGGAAGGCTACACCTTC
. . TRBJ2-1 TRBV5-1 CASALTTGIGYTEQFF TGCGCCAGCGCCTTAACCACCGGGATCGGCTACACTGAGCAGTTCTTC
few . TRBJ2-4 TRBV6-5 CATEGASPGNIQYF TGTGCCACCGAGGGAGCAAGCCCAGGGAACATTCAGTACTTC
many TRBD2 TRBJ2-3 TRBV6-6 CASSLDITSGTSTDTQYF TGTGCCAGCAGCCTAGACATTACTAGCGGGACGAGCACAGATACGCAGTATTTT
. . TRBJ1-4 TRBV29-1 CSVEAVLGEKLFF TGCAGCGTTGAAGCGGTTTTGGGTGAAAAACTGTTTTTT
. . TRBJ1-5 TRBV24-1 CATSDSLYRLNQPQHF TGTGCCACCAGTGATTCATTATACAGGCTCAATCAGCCCCAGCATTTT
few TRBD2 TRBJ2-1 TRBV7-9 CASSAAGGPYNEQFF TGTGCCAGCAGCGCAGCGGGGGGGCCGTACAATGAGCAGTTCTTC
. TRBD1 TRBJ1-1 TRBV5-5 CASSGRGWSEAFF TGTGCCAGCAGCGGCAGGGGGTGGTCTGAAGCTTTCTTT
. TRBD2 TRBJ2-5 TRBV7-2 CASSSMTSGLGETQYF TGTGCCAGCAGCTCCATGACTAGCGGATTGGGGGAGACCCAGTACTTC
few . TRBJ2-7 TRBV7-8 CASSLAGTDFSYEQYF TGTGCCAGCAGCCTCGCCGGGACCGACTTCTCCTACGAGCAGTACTTC
. . TRBJ2-1 TRBV7-2 CASSPLPRAHEQFF TGTGCCAGCAGCCCCTTACCCAGGGCACATGAGCAGTTCTTC
. . TRBJ1-5 TRBV6-5 CASSYSIPGSDGNQPQHF TGTGCCAGCAGTTACTCGATTCCGGGTTCTGATGGCAATCAGCCCCAGCATTTT
. . TRBJ2-7 TRBV7-6 CASSTDSSYEQYF TGTGCCAGCAGCACAGACAGTTCCTACGAGCAGTACTTC
. . TRBJ2-1 TRBV14 CASSPLGGGYNEQFF TGTGCCAGCAGCCCCCTAGGGGGAGGGTACAATGAGCAGTTCTTC
few . TRBJ1-1 TRBV5-6 CASSLSEMNTEAFF TGTGCCAGCAGCTTGAGTGAAATGAACACTGAAGCTTTCTTT
many . TRBJ2-1 TRBV5-1 CASSRGASSYNEQFF TGCGCCAGCAGCAGGGGGGCGAGCTCCTACAATGAGCAGTTCTTC
. . TRBJ2-7 TRBV7-8 CASSTGPLYEQYF TGTGCCAGCAGCACGGGTCCCCTCTACGAGCAGTACTTC
. . TRBJ1-1 TRBV5-6 CASSFTTGLRNTEAFF TGTGCCAGCAGCTTTACGACTGGGCTCAGGAACACTGAAGCTTTCTTT
. . TRBJ2-5 TRBV29-1 CSPLSGETQYF TGCAGCCCCTTGTCTGGGGAGACCCAGTACTTC